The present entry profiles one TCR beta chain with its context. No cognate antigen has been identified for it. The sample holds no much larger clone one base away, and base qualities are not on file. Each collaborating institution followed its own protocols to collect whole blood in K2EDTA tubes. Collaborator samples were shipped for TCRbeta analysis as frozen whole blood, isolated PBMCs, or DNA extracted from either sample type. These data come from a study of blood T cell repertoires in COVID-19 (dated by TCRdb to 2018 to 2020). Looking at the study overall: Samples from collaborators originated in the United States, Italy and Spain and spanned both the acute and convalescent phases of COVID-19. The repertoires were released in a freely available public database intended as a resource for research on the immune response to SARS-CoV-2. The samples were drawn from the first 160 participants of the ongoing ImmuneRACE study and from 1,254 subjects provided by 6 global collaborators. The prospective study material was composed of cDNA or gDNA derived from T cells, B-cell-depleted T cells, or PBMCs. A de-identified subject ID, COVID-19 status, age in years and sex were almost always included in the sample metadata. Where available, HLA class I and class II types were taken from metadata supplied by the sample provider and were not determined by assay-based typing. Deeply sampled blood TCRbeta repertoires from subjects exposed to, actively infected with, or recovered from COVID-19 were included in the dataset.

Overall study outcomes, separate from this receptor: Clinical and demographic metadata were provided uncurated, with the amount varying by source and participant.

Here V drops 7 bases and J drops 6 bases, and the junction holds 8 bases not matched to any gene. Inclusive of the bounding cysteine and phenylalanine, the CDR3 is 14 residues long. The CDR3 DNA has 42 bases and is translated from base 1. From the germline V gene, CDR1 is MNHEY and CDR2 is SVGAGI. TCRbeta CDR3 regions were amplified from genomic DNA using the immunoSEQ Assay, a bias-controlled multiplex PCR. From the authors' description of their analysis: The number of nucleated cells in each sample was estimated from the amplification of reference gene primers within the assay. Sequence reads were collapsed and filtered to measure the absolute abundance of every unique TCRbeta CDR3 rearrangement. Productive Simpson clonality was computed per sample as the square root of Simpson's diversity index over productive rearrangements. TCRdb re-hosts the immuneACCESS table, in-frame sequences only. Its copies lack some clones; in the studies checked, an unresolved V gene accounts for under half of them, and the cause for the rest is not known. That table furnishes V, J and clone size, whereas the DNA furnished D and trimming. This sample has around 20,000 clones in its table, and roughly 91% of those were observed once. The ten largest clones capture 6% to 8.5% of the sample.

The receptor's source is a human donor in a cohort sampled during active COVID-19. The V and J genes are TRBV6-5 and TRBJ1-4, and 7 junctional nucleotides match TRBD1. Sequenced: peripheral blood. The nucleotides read TGTGCCAGCATGTCCGCCGGACAGGATGAAAAACTGTTTTTT. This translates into CASMSAGQDEKLFF.